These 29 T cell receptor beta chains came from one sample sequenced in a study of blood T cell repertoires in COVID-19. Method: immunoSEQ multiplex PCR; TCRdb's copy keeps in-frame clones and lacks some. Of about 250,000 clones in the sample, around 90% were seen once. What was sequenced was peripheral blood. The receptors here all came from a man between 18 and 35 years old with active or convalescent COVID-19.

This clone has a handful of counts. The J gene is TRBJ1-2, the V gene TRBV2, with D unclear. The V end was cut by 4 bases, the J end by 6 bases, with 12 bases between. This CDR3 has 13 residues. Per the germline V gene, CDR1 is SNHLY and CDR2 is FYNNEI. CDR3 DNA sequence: TGTGCCAGCAGTGCTCAACAGTCTAATGGCTACACCTTC. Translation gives CASSAQQSNGYTF. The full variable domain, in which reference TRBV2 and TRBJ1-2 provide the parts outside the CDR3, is EPEVTQTPSHQVTQMGQEVILRCVPISNHLYFYWYRQILGQKVEFLVSFYNNEISEKSEIFDDQFSVERPDGSNFTLKIRSTKLEDSAMYFCASSAQQSNGYTFGSGTRLTVV.

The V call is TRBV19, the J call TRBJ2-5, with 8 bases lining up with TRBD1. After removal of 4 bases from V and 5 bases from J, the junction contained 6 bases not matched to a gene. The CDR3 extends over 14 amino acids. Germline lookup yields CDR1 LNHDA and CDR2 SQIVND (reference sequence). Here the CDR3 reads CASSKRAGGETQYF. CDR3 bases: TGTGCCAGTAGTAAGCGCGCAGGGGGCGAGACCCAGTACTTC.

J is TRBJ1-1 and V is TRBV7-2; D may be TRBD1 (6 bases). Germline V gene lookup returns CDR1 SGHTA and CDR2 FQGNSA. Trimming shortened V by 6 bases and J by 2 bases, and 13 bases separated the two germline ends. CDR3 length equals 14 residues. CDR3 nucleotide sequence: TGTGCCAGCAGGACCCGGACAGAAAACACTGAAGCTTTCTTT. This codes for CASRTRTENTEAFF.

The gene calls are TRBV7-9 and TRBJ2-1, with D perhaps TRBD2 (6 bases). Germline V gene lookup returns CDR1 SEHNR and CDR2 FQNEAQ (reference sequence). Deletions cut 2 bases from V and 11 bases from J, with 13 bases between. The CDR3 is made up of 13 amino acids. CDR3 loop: CASSLQGLSKQFF. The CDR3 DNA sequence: TGTGCCAGCAGCTTACAGGGACTGAGTAAGCAGTTCTTC.

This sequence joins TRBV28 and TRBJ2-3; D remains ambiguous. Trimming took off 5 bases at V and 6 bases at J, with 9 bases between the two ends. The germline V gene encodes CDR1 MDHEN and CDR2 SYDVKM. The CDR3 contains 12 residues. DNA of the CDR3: TGTGCCAGCAGTCCTCTAAGCGATACGCAGTATTTT. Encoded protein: CASSPLSDTQYF.

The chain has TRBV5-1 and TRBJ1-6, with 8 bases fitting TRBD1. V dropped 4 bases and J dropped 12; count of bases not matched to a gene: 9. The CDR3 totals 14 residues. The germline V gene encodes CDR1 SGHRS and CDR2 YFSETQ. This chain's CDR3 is CASSPPDRAGPLHF. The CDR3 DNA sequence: TGCGCCAGCAGCCCCCCGGACAGGGCCGGACCCCTCCACTTT.

CDR3 amino acids: CASSRSRDWSSDEQFF. The CDR3 DNA is TGCGCCAGCAGCCGGAGCCGGGACTGGAGCTCCGATGAGCAGTTCTTC. The genes are TRBV4-3 and TRBJ2-1, with TRBD2 as a possible D gene (6 bases). The CDR3 is made up of 16 amino acids. V was trimmed by 4 bases and J by 8 bases, leaving 21 bases between them. Germline values: CDR1 LGHNA, CDR2 YSLEER.

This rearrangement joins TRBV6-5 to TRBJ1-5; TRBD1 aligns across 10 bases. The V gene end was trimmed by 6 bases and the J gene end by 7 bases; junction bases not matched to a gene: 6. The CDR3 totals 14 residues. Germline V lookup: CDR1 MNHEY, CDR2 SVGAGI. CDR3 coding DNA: TGTGCCAGCAGCCGACAGGGGGCATTCCAGCCCCAGCATTTT. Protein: CASSRQGAFQPQHF.

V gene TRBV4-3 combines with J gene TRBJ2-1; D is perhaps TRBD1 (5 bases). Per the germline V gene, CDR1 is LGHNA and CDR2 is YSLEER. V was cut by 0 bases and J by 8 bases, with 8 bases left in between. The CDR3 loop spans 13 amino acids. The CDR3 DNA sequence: TGCGCCAGCAGCCAAGAAAGGGGCGATGAGCAGTTCTTC. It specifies CASSQERGDEQFF.

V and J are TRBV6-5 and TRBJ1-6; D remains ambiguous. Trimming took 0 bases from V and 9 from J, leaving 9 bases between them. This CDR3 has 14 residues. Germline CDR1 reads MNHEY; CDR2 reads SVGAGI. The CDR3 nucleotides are TGTGCCAGCAGTTACTCGACGCGGGGTTCACCCCTCCACTTT. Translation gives CASSYSTRGSPLHF.

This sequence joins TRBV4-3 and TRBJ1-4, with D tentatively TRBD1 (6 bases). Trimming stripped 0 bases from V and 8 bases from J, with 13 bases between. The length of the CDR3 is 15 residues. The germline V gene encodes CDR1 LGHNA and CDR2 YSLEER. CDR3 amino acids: CASSQDDQGYEKLFF. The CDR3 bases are TGCGCCAGCAGCCAAGACGATCAGGGGTACGAAAAACTGTTTTTT.

The CDR3 is CASSLARISSYNEQFF. CDR3 DNA sequence: TGCGCCAGCAGCTTGGCCAGGATAAGCTCCTACAATGAGCAGTTCTTC. The chain is built from TRBV5-1 and TRBJ2-1, with D hard to call. Trimming took off 0 bases at V and 0 bases at J, with 10 bases between the two ends. Germline CDR1 SGHRS, CDR2 YFSETQ. The CDR3 runs 16 residues. The full variable domain, rest sourced from reference TRBV5-1 and TRBJ2-1, is KAGVTQTPRYLIKTRGQQVTLSCSPISGHRSVSWYQQTPGQGLQFLFEYFSETQRNKGNFPGRFSGRQFSNSRSEMNVSTLELGDSALYLCASSLARISSYNEQFFGPGTRLTVL.

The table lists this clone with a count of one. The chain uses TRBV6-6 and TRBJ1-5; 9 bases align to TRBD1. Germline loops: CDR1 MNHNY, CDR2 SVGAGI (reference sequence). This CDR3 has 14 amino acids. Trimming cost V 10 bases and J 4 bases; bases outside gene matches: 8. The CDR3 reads CAIRTGGRNQPQHF. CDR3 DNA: TGTGCCATCCGCACAGGGGGCAGGAATCAGCCCCAGCATTTT.

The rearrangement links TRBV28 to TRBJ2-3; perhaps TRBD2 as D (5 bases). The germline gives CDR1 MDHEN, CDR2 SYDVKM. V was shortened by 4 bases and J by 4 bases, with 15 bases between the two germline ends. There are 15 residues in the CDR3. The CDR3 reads CASSSDGIPPDTQYF. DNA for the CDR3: TGTGCCAGCAGTTCTGACGGGATCCCGCCAGATACGCAGTATTTT.

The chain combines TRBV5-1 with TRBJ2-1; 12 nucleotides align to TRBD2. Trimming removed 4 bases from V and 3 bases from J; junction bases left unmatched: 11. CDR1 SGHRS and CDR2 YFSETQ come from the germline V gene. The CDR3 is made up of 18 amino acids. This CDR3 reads CASSPNTRTSGDYNEQFF. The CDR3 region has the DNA TGCGCCAGCAGCCCTAATACTAGGACTAGCGGGGACTACAATGAGCAGTTCTTC.

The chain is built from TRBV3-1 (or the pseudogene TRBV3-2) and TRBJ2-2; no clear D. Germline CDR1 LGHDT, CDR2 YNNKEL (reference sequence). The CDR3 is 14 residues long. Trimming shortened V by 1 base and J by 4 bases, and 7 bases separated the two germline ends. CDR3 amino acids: CASSQAGLTGELFF. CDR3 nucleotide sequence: TGTGCCAGCAGCCAAGCTGGCCTCACCGGGGAGCTGTTTTTT.

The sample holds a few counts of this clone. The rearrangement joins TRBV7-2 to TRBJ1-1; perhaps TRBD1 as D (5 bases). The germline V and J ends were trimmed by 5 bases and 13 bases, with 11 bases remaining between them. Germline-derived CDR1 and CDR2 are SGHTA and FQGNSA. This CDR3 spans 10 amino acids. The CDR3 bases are TGTGCCAGCAGCCCCCGGCAGGGTTTCTTT. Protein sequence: CASSPRQGFF.

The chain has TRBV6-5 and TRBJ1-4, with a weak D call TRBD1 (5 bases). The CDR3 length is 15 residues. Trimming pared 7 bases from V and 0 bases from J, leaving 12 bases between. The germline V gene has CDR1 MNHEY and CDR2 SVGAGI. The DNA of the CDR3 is TGTGCCAGCAAACCGGGACTTGCAACTAATGAAAAACTGTTTTTT. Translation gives CASKPGLATNEKLFF.

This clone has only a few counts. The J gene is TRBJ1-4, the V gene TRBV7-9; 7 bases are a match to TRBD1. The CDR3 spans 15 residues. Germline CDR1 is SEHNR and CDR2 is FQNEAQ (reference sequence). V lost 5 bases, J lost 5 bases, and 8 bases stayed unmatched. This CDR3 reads CASSPRDRRNEKLFF. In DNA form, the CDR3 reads TGTGCCAGCAGCCCCCGGGACAGAAGAAATGAAAAACTGTTTTTT.

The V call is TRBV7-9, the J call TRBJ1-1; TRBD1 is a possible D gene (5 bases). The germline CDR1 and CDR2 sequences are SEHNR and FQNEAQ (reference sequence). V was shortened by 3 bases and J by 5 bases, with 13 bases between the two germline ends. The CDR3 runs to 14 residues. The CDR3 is CASSLIRVQTEAFF. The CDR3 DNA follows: TGTGCCAGCAGCTTGATCAGGGTCCAGACTGAAGCTTTCTTT. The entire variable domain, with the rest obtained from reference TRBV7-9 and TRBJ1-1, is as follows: DTGVSQNPRHKITKRGQNVTFRCDPISEHNRLYWYRQTLGQGPEFLTYFQNEAQLEKSRLLSDRFSAERPKGSFSTLEIQRTEQGDSAMYLCASSLIRVQTEAFFGQGTRLTVV.

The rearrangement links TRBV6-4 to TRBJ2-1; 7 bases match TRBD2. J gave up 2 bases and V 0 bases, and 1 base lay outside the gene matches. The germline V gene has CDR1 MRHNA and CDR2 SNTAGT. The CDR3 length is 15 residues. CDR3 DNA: TGTGCCAGCAGTGACTCGGGAGGGCCCTACAATGAGCAGTTCTTC. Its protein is CASSDSGGPYNEQFF.

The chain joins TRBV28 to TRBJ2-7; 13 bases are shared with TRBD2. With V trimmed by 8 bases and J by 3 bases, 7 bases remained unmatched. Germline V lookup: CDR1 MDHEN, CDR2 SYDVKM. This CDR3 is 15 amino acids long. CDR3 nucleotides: TGTGCCAGCCGGGGACTAGCGGGGCCCATCTACGAGCAGTACTTC. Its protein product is CASRGLAGPIYEQYF. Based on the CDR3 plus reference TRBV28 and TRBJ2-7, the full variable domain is DVKVTQSSRYLVKRTGEKVFLECVQDMDHENMFWYRQDPGLGLRLIYFSYDVKMKEKGDIPEGYSVSREKKERFSLILESASTNQTSMYLCASRGLAGPIYEQYFGPGTRLTVT.

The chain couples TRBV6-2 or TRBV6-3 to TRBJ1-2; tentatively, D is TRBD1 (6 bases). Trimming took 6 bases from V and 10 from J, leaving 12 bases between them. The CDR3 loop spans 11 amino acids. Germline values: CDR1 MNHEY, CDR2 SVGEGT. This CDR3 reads CASSNRAIYTF. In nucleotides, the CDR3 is TGTGCCAGCAGCAACAGGGCCATCTACACCTTC.

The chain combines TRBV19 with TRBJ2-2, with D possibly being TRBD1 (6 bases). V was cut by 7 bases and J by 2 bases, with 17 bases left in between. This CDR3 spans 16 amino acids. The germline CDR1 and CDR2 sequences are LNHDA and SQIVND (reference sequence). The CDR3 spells CASTPLTGINTGELFF. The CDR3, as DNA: TGTGCCAGTACCCCCTTAACAGGGATCAACACCGGGGAGCTGTTTTTT.

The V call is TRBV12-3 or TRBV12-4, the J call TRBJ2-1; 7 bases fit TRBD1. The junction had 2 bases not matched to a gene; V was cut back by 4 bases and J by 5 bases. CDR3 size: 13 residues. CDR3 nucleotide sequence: TGTGCCAGCAGTTACAGGGGTAACAATGAGCAGTTCTTC. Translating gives CASSYRGNNEQFF.

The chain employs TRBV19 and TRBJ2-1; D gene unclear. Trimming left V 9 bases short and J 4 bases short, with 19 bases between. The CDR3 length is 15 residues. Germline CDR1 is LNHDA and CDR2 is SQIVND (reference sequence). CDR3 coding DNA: TGTGCCAGGCTCTCAGTAGCTCCTTCTTACAATGAGCAGTTCTTC. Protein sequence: CARLSVAPSYNEQFF.

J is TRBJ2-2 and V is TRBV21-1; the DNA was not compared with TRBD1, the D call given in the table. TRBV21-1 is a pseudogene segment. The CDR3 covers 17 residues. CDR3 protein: CASSQARDRGRPGELFF. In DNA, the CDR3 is TGTGCCAGCAGCCAAGCCCGGGACAGGGGGCGTCCCGGGGAGCTGTTTTTT.

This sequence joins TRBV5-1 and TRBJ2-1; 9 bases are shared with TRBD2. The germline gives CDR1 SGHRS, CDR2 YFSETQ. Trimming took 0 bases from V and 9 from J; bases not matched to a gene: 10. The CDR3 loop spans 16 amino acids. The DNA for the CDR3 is TGCGCCAGCAGCTTGGATCCGGCTAGCGGGGTCTCTGAGCAGTTCTTC. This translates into CASSLDPASGVSEQFF.

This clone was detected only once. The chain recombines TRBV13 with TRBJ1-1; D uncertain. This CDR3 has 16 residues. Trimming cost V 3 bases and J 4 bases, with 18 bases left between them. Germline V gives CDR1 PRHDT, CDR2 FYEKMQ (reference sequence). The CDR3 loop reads CASSFTTGIRATEAFF. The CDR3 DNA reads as TGTGCCAGCAGCTTTACCACCGGGATCCGGGCCACTGAAGCTTTCTTT.